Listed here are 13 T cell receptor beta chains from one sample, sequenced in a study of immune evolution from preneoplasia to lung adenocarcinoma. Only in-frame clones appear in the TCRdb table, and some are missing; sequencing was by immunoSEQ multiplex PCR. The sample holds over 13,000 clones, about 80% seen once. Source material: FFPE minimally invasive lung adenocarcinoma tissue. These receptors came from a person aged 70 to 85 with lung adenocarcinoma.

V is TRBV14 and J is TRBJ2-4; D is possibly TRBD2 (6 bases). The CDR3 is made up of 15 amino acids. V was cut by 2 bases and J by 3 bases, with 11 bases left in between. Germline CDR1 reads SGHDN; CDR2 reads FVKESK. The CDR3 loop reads CASSQPGVSKNIQYF. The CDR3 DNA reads TGTGCCAGCAGCCAACCGGGGGTGAGCAAAAACATTCAGTACTTC.

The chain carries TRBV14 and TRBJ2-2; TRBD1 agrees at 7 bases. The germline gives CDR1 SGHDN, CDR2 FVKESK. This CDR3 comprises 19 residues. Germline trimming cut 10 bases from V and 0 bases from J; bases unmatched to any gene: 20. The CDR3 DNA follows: TGTGCCACCCACACTGATAGAACAGGGGTGGCCTCGAACACCGGGGAGCTGTTTTTT. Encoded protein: CATHTDRTGVASNTGELFF. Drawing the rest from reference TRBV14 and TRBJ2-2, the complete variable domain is EAGVTQFPSHSVIEKGQTVTLRCDPISGHDNLYWYRRVMGKEIKFLLHFVKESKQDESGMPNNRFLAERTGGTYSTLKVQPAELEDSGVYFCATHTDRTGVASNTGELFFGEGSRLTVL.

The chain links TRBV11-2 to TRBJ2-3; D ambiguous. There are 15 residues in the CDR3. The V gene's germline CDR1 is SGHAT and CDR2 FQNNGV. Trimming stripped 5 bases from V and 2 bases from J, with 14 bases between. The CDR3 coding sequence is TGTGCCAGCAGCCCCGACGGATCTCACACAGATACGCAGTATTTT. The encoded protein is CASSPDGSHTDTQYF.

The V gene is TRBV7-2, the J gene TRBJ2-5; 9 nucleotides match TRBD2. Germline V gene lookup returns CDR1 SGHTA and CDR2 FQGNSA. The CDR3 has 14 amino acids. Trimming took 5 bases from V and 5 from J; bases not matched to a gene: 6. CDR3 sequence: CASSRRGGRETQYF. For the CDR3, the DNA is TGTGCCAGCAGCCGGCGGGGGGGCCGGGAGACCCAGTACTTC.

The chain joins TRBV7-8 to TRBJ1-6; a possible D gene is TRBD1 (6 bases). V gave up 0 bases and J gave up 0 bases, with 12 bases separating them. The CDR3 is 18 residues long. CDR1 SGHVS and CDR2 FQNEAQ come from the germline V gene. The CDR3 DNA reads TGTGCCAGCAGCTTAGCGGCCCAGGGGAGCTCCTATAATTCACCCCTCCACTTT. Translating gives CASSLAAQGSSYNSPLHF. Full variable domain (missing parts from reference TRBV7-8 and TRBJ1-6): GAGVSQSPRYKVAKRGQDVALRCDPISGHVSLFWYQQALGQGPEFLTYFQNEAQLDKSGLPSDRFFAERPEGSVSTLKIQRTQQEDSAVYLCASSLAAQGSSYNSPLHFGNGTRLTVT.

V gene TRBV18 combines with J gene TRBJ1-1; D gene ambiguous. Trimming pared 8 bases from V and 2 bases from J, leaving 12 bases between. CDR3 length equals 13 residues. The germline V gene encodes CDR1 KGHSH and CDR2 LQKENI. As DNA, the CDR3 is TGTGCCAGCGCCCGGGCTGGAAACACTGAAGCTTTCTTT. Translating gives CASARAGNTEAFF.

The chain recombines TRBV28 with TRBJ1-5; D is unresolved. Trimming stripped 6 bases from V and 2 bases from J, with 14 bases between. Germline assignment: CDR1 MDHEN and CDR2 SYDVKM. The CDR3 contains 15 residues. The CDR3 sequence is CASRPGGNRNQPQHF. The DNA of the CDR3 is TGTGCCAGCAGGCCCGGAGGAAATCGCAATCAGCCCCAGCATTTT.

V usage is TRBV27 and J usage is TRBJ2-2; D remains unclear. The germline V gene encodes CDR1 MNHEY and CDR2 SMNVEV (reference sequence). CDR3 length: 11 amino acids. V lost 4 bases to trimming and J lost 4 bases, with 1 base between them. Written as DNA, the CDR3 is TGTGCCAGCAGTTCCACCGGGGAGCTGTTTTTT. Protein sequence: CASSSTGELFF.

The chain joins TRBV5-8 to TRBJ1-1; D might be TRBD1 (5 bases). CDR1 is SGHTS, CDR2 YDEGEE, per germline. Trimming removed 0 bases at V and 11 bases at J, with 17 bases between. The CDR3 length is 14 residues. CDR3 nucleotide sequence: TGTGCCAGCAGCTTGGATGGGGCGGCGTTGGATGCTTTCTTT. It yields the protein CASSLDGAALDAFF.

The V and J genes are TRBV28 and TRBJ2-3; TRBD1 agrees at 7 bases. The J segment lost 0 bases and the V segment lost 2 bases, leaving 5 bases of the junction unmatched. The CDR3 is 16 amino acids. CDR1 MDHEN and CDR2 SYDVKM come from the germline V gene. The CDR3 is CASSLEGAPSTDTQYF. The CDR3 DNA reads TGTGCCAGCAGTTTAGAGGGGGCTCCTAGCACAGATACGCAGTATTTT.

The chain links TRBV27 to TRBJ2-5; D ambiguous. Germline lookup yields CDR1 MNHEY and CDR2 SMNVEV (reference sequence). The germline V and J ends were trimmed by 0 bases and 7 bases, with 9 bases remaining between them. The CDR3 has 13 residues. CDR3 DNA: TGTGCCAGCAGTTTATCCGGCAGACTGACCCAGTACTTC. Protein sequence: CASSLSGRLTQYF.

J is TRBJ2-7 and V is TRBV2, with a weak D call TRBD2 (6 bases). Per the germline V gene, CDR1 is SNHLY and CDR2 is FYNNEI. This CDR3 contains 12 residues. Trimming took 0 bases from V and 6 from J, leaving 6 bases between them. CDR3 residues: CASSEAEGEQYF. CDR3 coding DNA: TGTGCCAGCAGTGAAGCGGAGGGCGAGCAGTACTTC.

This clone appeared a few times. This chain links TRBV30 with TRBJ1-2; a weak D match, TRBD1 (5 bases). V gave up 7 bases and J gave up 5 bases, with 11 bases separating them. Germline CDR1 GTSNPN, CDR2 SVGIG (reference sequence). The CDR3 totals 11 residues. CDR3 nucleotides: TGTGCCTCCTCTGGGGGGTATGGCTACACCTTC. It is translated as CASSGGYGYTF.